This entry lists 4 T cell receptor beta chains sequenced from one sample in a study of early T cells in non-severe SARS-CoV-2 infection. TCRdb used MiXCR to reprocess the 5' RACE reads, holding one entry per CDR3 protein. This sample yields under 85,000 distinct CDR3 sequences, of which roughly 15% are seen a single time; nearly 4% belongs to the top ten. The sample was whole blood, taken at baseline. The receptors were gathered from an adult who was a healthcare worker with PCR-confirmed SARS-CoV-2 infection or an uninfected control (not recorded which).

The chain couples TRBV30 to TRBJ2-7; 14 nucleotides agree with TRBD2. V lost 5 bases and J lost 2; bases outside the gene matches: 5. The CDR3 totals 15 residues. Germline V gives CDR1 GTSNPN, CDR2 SVGIG (reference sequence). CDR3 coding DNA: TGTGCCTGGGTTGGACTAGCGGGAGGAACCTACGAGCAGTACTTC. Its protein is CAWVGLAGGTYEQYF.

This clonotype was seen a handful of times. CDR3 bases: TGTGCCTGGAAATCTGGGGACACCTACAATGAGCAGTTCTTC. Amino acid sequence: CAWKSGDTYNEQFF. This chain connects TRBV30 to TRBJ2-1; perhaps TRBD1 as D (6 bases). V gave up 4 bases and J gave up 2 bases, with 12 bases separating them. CDR3 length equals 14 residues. Germline V CDR1 and CDR2: GTSNPN, SVGIG (reference sequence).

This clonotype was seen more than once but under ten times. The V gene is TRBV18, the J gene TRBJ1-3, with a tentative D call TRBD1 (5 bases). The CDR3 has 16 amino acids. Germline V gene lookup returns CDR1 KGHSH and CDR2 LQKENI. Trimming removed 3 bases from V and 3 bases from J, with 15 bases in between. Written as DNA, the CDR3 is TGTGCCAGCTCACCGCCCCGGGGAAGGGGTGGAAACACCATATATTTT. Encoded protein: CASSPPRGRGGNTIYF.

V and J are TRBV5-8 and TRBJ1-6, with TRBD1 matching over 9 bases. Germline V lookup: CDR1 SGHTS, CDR2 YDEGEE. After removal of 4 bases from V and 10 bases from J, the junction contained 6 bases not matched to a gene. CDR3 size: 14 residues. The CDR3 region has the DNA TGTGCCAGCAGCCGGGACAGGGCGAACTCACCCCTCCACTTT. It yields the protein CASSRDRANSPLHF.